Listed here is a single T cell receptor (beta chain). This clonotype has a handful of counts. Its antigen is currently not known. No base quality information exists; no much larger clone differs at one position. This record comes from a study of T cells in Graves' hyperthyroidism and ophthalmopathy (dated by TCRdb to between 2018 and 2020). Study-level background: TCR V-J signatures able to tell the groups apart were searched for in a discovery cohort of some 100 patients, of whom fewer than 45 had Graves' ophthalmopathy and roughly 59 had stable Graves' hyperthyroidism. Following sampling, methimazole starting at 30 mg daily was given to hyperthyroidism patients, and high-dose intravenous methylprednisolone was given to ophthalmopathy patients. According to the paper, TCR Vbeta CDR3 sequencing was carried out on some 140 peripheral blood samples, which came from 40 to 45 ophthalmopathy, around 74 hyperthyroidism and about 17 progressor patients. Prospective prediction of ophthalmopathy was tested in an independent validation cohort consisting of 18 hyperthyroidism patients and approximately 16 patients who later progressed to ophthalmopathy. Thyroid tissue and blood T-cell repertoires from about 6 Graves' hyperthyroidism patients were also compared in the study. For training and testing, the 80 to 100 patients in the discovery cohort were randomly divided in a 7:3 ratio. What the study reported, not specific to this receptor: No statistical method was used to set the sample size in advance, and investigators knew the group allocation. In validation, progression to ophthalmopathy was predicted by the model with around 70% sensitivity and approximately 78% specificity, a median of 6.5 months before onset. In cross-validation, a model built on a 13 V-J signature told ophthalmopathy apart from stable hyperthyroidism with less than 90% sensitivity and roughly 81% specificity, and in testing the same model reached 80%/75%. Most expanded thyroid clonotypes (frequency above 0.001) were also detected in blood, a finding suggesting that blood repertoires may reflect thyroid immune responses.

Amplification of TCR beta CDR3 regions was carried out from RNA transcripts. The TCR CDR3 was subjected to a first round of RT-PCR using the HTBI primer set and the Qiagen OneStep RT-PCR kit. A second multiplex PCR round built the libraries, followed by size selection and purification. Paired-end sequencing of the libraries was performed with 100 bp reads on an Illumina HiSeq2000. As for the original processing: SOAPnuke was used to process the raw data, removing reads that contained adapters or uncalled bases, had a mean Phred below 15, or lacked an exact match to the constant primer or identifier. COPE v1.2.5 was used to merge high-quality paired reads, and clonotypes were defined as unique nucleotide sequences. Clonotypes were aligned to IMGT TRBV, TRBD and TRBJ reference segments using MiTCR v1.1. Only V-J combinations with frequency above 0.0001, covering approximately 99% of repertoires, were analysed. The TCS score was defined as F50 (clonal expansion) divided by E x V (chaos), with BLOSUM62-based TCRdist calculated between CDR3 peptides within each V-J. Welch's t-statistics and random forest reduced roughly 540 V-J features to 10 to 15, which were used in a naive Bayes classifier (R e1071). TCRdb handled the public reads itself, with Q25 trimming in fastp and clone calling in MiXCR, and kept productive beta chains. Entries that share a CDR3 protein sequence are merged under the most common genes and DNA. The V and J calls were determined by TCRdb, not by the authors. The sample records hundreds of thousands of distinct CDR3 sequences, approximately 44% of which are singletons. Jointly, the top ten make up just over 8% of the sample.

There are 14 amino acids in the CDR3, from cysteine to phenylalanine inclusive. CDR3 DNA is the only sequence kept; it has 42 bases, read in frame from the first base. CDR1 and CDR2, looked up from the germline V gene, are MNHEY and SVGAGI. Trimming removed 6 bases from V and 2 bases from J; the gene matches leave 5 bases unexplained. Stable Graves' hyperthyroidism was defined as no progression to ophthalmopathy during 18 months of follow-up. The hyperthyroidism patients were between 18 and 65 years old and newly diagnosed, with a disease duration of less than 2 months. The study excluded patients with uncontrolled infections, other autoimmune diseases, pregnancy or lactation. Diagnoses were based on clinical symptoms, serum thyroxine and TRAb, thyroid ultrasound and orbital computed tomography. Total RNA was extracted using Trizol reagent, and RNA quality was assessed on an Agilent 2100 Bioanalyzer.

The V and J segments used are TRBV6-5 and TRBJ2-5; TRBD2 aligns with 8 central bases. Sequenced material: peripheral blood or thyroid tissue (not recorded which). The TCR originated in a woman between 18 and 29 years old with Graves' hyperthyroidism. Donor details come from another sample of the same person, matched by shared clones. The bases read TGTGCCAGCAGGAGCGTAGCGGGACAAGAGACCCAGTACTTC. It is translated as CASRSVAGQETQYF.